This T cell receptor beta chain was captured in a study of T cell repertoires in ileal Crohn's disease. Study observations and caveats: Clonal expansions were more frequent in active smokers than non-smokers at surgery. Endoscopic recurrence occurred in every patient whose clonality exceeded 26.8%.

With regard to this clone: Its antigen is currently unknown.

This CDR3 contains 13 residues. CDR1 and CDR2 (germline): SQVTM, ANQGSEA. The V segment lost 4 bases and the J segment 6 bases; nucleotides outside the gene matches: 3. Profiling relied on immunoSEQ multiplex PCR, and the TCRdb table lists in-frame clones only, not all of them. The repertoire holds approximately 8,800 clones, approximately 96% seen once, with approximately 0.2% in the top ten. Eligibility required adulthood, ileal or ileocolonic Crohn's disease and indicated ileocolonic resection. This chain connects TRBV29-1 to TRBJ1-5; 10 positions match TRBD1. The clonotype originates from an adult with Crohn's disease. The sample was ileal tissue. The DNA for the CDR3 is TGCAGCGTTGGACAGGGGGCTGGTCAGCCCCAGCATTTT. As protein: CSVGQGAGQPQHF.